What follows are 27 T cell receptor beta chains derived from one specimen sequenced in a study of blood T cell repertoires in COVID-19. Here immunoSEQ multiplex PCR was the method, and the copy in TCRdb shows in-frame clones only, minus some. Seen here are about 200,000 clones, approximately 90% observed once, and the top ten hold roughly 6%. The sequenced sample was peripheral blood. The receptors shown here come from a woman aged 40 to 50 who had recovered from COVID-19.

The chain couples TRBV5-1 to TRBJ2-1; 8 bases fit TRBD2. V gave up 0 bases and J gave up 1 base; unmatched junction bases: 6. The CDR3 contains 17 residues. The V gene's germline CDR1 is SGHRS and CDR2 YFSETQ. The CDR3 loop reads CASSLAELAVSYNEQFF. The DNA for the CDR3 is TGCGCCAGCAGCTTGGCCGAACTAGCGGTTTCCTACAATGAGCAGTTCTTC. Full variable domain (rest looked up from reference TRBV5-1 and TRBJ2-1): KAGVTQTPRYLIKTRGQQVTLSCSPISGHRSVSWYQQTPGQGLQFLFEYFSETQRNKGNFPGRFSGRQFSNSRSEMNVSTLELGDSALYLCASSLAELAVSYNEQFFGPGTRLTVL.

The chain recombines TRBV28 with TRBJ2-7; TRBD2 aligns across 7 bases. Germline CDR1 MDHEN, CDR2 SYDVKM. The CDR3 has 11 residues. V shed 8 bases, J shed 2 bases, and the junction held 0 bases outside the gene matches. CDR3 in DNA: TGTGCCAGCGCGGGAGCCTACGAGCAGTACTTC. Encoded protein: CASAGAYEQYF.

The J gene is TRBJ2-7, the V gene TRBV10-3; no clear D. The CDR3 length is 14 residues. CDR1 is ENHRY and CDR2 is SYGVKD in the germline V gene. V shed 0 bases and J shed 6 bases, with 12 bases lying between them. CDR3: CAISESAQSGEQYF. DNA for the CDR3: TGTGCCATCAGTGAGTCGGCCCAGTCGGGCGAGCAGTACTTC.

The gene calls are TRBV7-9 and TRBJ1-6; 11 positions agree with TRBD1. Per germline, CDR1 SEHNR and CDR2 FQNEAQ (reference sequence). This CDR3 comprises 15 residues. After removal of 5 bases from V and 8 bases from J, the junction contained 5 bases not matched to a gene. The CDR3 nucleotides read TGTGCCAGCAGCACGTGGACAGGGGGCGATTCACCCCTCCACTTT. Translated, it gives CASSTWTGGDSPLHF. Supplemented by reference TRBV7-9 and TRBJ1-6, the full variable domain reads DTGVSQNPRHKITKRGQNVTFRCDPISEHNRLYWYRQTLGQGPEFLTYFQNEAQLEKSRLLSDRFSAERPKGSFSTLEIQRTEQGDSAMYLCASSTWTGGDSPLHFGNGTRLTVT.

V gene TRBV28 combines with J gene TRBJ2-5, with TRBD2 matching 10 bases. CDR3 length: 13 residues. Germline V gene lookup returns CDR1 MDHEN and CDR2 SYDVKM. Germline trimming cut 8 bases from V and 5 bases from J; bases unmatched to any gene: 5. The CDR3 sequence: CASRGLARETQYF. The CDR3 bases are TGTGCCAGCCGGGGACTAGCGCGCGAGACCCAGTACTTC.

The CDR3 sequence is CASSFRGYGIKTQYF. The DNA for the CDR3 is TGTGCCAGCAGCTTTAGAGGGTACGGTATCAAGACCCAGTACTTC. The chain is built from TRBV7-2 and TRBJ2-5; tentative D call: TRBD2 (5 bases). Trimming stripped 3 bases from V and 6 bases from J, with 17 bases between. This CDR3 has 15 amino acids. Per germline, CDR1 SGHTA and CDR2 FQGNSA. Full variable domain (outside the CDR3, taken from reference TRBV7-2 and TRBJ2-5): GAGVSQSPSNKVTEKGKDVELRCDPISGHTALYWYRQSLGQGLEFLIYFQGNSAPDKSGLPSDRFSAERTGGSVSTLTIQRTQQEDSAVYLCASSFRGYGIKTQYFGPGTRLLVL.

The chain employs TRBV7-2 and TRBJ2-3; 10 nucleotides match TRBD2. From germline, CDR1 is SGHTA and CDR2 FQGNSA. The CDR3 runs to 17 residues. Unmatched junction bases numbered 10, after V lost 5 bases and J lost 2 bases. The CDR3 reads CASSPRTSGHHTDTQYF. The CDR3 DNA sequence: TGTGCCAGCAGCCCTCGGACTAGCGGACACCACACAGATACGCAGTATTTT. The full variable domain, in which reference TRBV7-2 and TRBJ2-3 provide the parts outside the CDR3, is GAGVSQSPSNKVTEKGKDVELRCDPISGHTALYWYRQSLGQGLEFLIYFQGNSAPDKSGLPSDRFSAERTGGSVSTLTIQRTQQEDSAVYLCASSPRTSGHHTDTQYFGPGTRLTVL.

This chain joins TRBV7-2 and TRBJ2-1, with 10 positions matching TRBD2. CDR1 SGHTA and CDR2 FQGNSA come from the germline V gene. CDR3 length: 17 residues. V dropped 5 bases and J dropped 1; count of bases not matched to a gene: 8. In nucleotides, the CDR3 is TGTGCCAGCAGCGAGCCCCTACTAGCGGGGTCCTACAATGAGCAGTTCTTC. Its translation is CASSEPLLAGSYNEQFF.

V is TRBV5-1 and J is TRBJ2-5, with 10 bases that match TRBD1. Trimming at V came to 0 bases and at J to 0 bases, leaving 14 bases not matched to a gene. There are 20 residues in the CDR3. CDR1 SGHRS and CDR2 YFSETQ come from the germline V gene. The CDR3 DNA sequence: TGCGCCAGCAGCTTGGGCCCCCCTCGGGGTGGGACAGGGGACCAAGAGACCCAGTACTTC. This gives the protein CASSLGPPRGGTGDQETQYF. Filled out from reference TRBV5-1 and TRBJ2-5, the complete variable domain reads KAGVTQTPRYLIKTRGQQVTLSCSPISGHRSVSWYQQTPGQGLQFLFEYFSETQRNKGNFPGRFSGRQFSNSRSEMNVSTLELGDSALYLCASSLGPPRGGTGDQETQYFGPGTRLLVL.

The chain links TRBV28 to TRBJ1-1; the D gene is possibly TRBD1 (6 bases). This CDR3 has 13 residues. V lost 7 bases and J lost 4, with 13 bases in between. Germline V gives CDR1 MDHEN, CDR2 SYDVKM. The CDR3 DNA follows: TGTGCCAGCACCGGACAGCTGGCCACTGAAGCTTTCTTT. It specifies CASTGQLATEAFF.

In nucleotides, the CDR3 is TGTGCCAGCAGTTACTCGGGACAGGGGGCTCCAGAGACCCAGTACTTC. Translating it yields CASSYSGQGAPETQYF. The chain combines TRBV6-5 with TRBJ2-5; 12 positions agree with TRBD1. Germline-derived CDR1 and CDR2 are MNHEY and SVGAGI. The CDR3 is 16 residues long. After removal of 0 bases from V and 4 bases from J, the junction contained 3 bases not matched to a gene.

V and J are TRBV6-5 and TRBJ2-6; a possible D gene is TRBD1 (6 bases). This CDR3 region has 15 residues. Germline loops: CDR1 MNHEY, CDR2 SVGAGI. V lost 6 bases and J lost 4, with 13 bases in between. The DNA of the CDR3 is TGTGCCAGCAGAGACGTGGGGGCCGGGGCCAACGTCCTGACTTTC. Encoded protein: CASRDVGAGANVLTF.

The chain joins TRBV4-2 to TRBJ2-1; 11 bases line up with TRBD2. From germline, CDR1 is LGHNA and CDR2 YNFKEQ. With 4 bases clipped from V and 4 bases from J, the junction kept 3 bases outside the gene matches. This CDR3 has 15 amino acids. The CDR3 nucleotides read TGTGCCAGCAGCCCCCGGACTAGCGGGTACAATGAGCAGTTCTTC. The encoded protein is CASSPRTSGYNEQFF.

The chain is built from TRBV6-5 and TRBJ2-4; D unresolved. CDR3 length equals 14 residues. Germline lookup yields CDR1 MNHEY and CDR2 SVGAGI. V lost 5 bases and J 6 bases, leaving 14 bases between the germline ends. The CDR3 DNA follows: TGTGCCAGCAGTCCCCCCGGGTCGGTAAACATTCAGTACTTC. Amino acid sequence: CASSPPGSVNIQYF.

This clone was observed a single time. This chain uses TRBV28 with TRBJ2-7; D is undetermined. The length of the CDR3 is 13 residues. CDR1 MDHEN and CDR2 SYDVKM come from the germline V gene. V dropped 8 bases and J dropped 2 bases, with 13 bases sitting between them. CDR3 sequence (DNA): TGTGCCAGCGAGTTGCGTGCCACCTACGAGCAGTACTTC. Its protein is CASELRATYEQYF. Complete variable domain (other parts from reference TRBV28 and TRBJ2-7): DVKVTQSSRYLVKRTGEKVFLECVQDMDHENMFWYRQDPGLGLRLIYFSYDVKMKEKGDIPEGYSVSREKKERFSLILESASTNQTSMYLCASELRATYEQYFGPGTRLTVT.

The chain links TRBV14 to TRBJ2-1, with 11 bases matching TRBD2. This CDR3 spans 17 amino acids. Germline V gene sequence: CDR1 SGHDN, CDR2 FVKESK. Trimming cost V 3 bases and J 4 bases; bases outside gene matches: 8. CDR3 in amino acids: CASSQGTGTSGYNEQFF. The CDR3 bases are TGTGCCAGCAGCCAGGGTACCGGGACTAGCGGATACAATGAGCAGTTCTTC.

The V call is TRBV5-1, the J call TRBJ2-7, with 8 bases that match TRBD1. The germline gives CDR1 SGHRS, CDR2 YFSETQ. Germline trimming cut 4 bases from V and 4 bases from J; bases unmatched to any gene: 7. The CDR3 has 14 amino acids. In nucleotides, the CDR3 is TGCGCCAGCAGCCACCCGGGACAGGTGTACGAGCAGTACTTC. This sequence encodes CASSHPGQVYEQYF.

The chain is built from TRBV28 and TRBJ1-5; D possibly corresponds to TRBD1 (5 bases). Per germline, CDR1 MDHEN and CDR2 SYDVKM. Deletions cut 6 bases from V and 7 bases from J, with 16 bases between. The CDR3 covers 14 residues. In DNA, the CDR3 is TGTGCCAGCAGCTGGCAGGGTGAAGAACAGCCCCAGCATTTT. Its protein product is CASSWQGEEQPQHF.

The CDR3 DNA sequence: TGTGCCAGCAGCAACACCGGGGGAGAAGCTTTCTTT. Its protein is CASSNTGGEAFF. V and J are TRBV14 and TRBJ1-1; D might be TRBD1 (5 bases). This CDR3 comprises 12 residues. CDR1 and CDR2 (germline): SGHDN, FVKESK. Trimming left V 5 bases short and J 8 bases short, with 12 bases between.

The chain joins TRBV27 to TRBJ2-1, with TRBD1 matching over 10 bases. This CDR3 is 18 amino acids long. V dropped 3 bases and J dropped 0; count of bases not matched to a gene: 8. Germline loops: CDR1 MNHEY, CDR2 SMNVEV (reference sequence). CDR3 nucleotides: TGTGCCAGCAGTTTTAGGACAGGGGGTAAGAGCTCCTACAATGAGCAGTTCTTC. Its translation: CASSFRTGGKSSYNEQFF.

This clone was seen only a few times. The rearrangement uses TRBV28 and TRBJ1-4; 9 bases map to TRBD1. The germline V gene encodes CDR1 MDHEN and CDR2 SYDVKM. After removal of 5 bases from V and 6 bases from J, the junction contained 13 bases not matched to a gene. The CDR3 is made up of 17 amino acids. This chain's CDR3 is CASSPSRDRVGDEKLFF. As DNA, the CDR3 is TGTGCCAGCAGTCCGTCCCGGGACAGGGTGGGCGATGAAAAACTGTTTTTT.

A few counts support this clone. The chain has TRBV7-8 and TRBJ2-7, with 11 bases identical to TRBD2. The CDR3 loop spans 14 amino acids. In germline, CDR1 is SGHVS, CDR2 FQNEAQ. V was pared by 2 bases and J by 4 bases, with 1 base of the junction left unmatched. CDR3 DNA: TGTGCCAGCAGCTTAACTAGCGGGAGTTACGAGCAGTACTTC. This encodes CASSLTSGSYEQYF. The complete variable domain, with remaining parts taken from reference TRBV7-8 and TRBJ2-7, reads GAGVSQSPRYKVAKRGQDVALRCDPISGHVSLFWYQQALGQGPEFLTYFQNEAQLDKSGLPSDRFFAERPEGSVSTLKIQRTQQEDSAVYLCASSLTSGSYEQYFGPGTRLTVT.

The CDR3 sequence: CSASPGGHYNSPLHF. The CDR3 nucleotides are TGCAGTGCCAGTCCAGGGGGCCACTATAATTCACCCCTCCACTTT. The J gene is TRBJ1-6, the V gene TRBV20-1; the match to TRBD1 covers 8 bases. This CDR3 has 15 residues. Unmatched junction bases numbered 7, after V lost 6 bases and J lost 3 bases. The germline V gene has CDR1 DFQATT and CDR2 SNEGSKA (reference sequence).

In DNA, the CDR3 is TGTGCCAGCAGCAACCGCCCGGCGGGCTCCTCCTACGAGCAGTACTTC. This encodes CASSNRPAGSSYEQYF. This chain joins TRBV21-1 and TRBJ2-7; the table names TRBD2, a call not compared with the DNA. TRBV21-1 is a pseudogene. The CDR3 is made up of 16 amino acids.

The rearrangement links TRBV2 to TRBJ1-4, with 9 positions matching TRBD1. V shed 3 bases and J 5 bases; nucleotides not matched to a gene: 1. Germline V gene data show CDR1 as SNHLY and CDR2 as FYNNEI. This CDR3 spans 14 amino acids. This CDR3 is CASSEGTGNEKLFF. The DNA of the CDR3 is TGTGCCAGCAGTGAGGGGACAGGGAATGAAAAACTGTTTTTT. Filled out from reference TRBV2 and TRBJ1-4, the complete variable domain reads EPEVTQTPSHQVTQMGQEVILRCVPISNHLYFYWYRQILGQKVEFLVSFYNNEISEKSEIFDDQFSVERPDGSNFTLKIRSTKLEDSAMYFCASSEGTGNEKLFFGSGTQLSVL.

The chain is built from TRBV7-9 and TRBJ2-1; 9 bases map to TRBD1. The CDR3 spans 14 residues. From germline, CDR1 is SEHNR and CDR2 FQNEAQ (reference sequence). V was clipped by 5 bases and J by 5 bases; unmatched bases: 4. The CDR3 coding sequence is TGTGCCAGCAGCCTCGGGACAGGGAACAATGAGCAGTTCTTC. Its protein product is CASSLGTGNNEQFF.

This clone was detected once. The chain carries TRBV6-2 or TRBV6-3 and TRBJ1-1; TRBD1 matches at 8 bases. Germline CDR1 reads MNHEY; CDR2 reads SVGEGT. CDR3 length equals 15 residues. V shed 6 bases and J 4 bases; nucleotides not matched to a gene: 10. Written as DNA, the CDR3 is TGTGCCAGCAGCCTACATAGAACAGGGGGCACTGAAGCTTTCTTT. This encodes CASSLHRTGGTEAFF.